This is a list of T cell receptor beta chains from one sample in a study of brain T cells in children with intractable seizures. The table came from immunoSEQ multiplex PCR; TCRdb's copy has only in-frame clones and leaves some out. The table shows approximately 330,000 clones, with roughly 93% occurring only once. This material consisted of peripheral blood, taken around 5 months after surgery. The receptors derive from a boy in the first two years of life with tuberous sclerosis and intractable seizures. CDR3s leave out the opening cysteine and the closing phenylalanine or tryptophan.

CDR3 protein	V gene	J gene
TSSRTPGQLSTDTQY	TRBV1	TRBJ2-3
ASSLAQGTEAF	TRBV5-4	TRBJ1-1
ASSTEGQGDVDYGYT	TRBV7-8	TRBJ1-2
ATSESPGQGRGEQY	TRBV24-1	TRBJ2-7
ASSSGGQETQY	TRBV7-2	TRBJ2-5
ASSDAGHRNTEAF	TRBV6-1	TRBJ1-1
ASSHIDDYRYSPLH	TRBV2	TRBJ1-6
ASSLDRGLSYEQY	TRBV5-1	TRBJ2-7
ASSLDQTGVNEKLF	TRBV5-6	TRBJ1-4
AWSDRQRSYGYT	TRBV30	TRBJ1-2
ASSGTGAPYEQY	TRBV5-1	TRBJ2-7
ASSLSRDNQETQY	TRBV11-2	TRBJ2-5
ASIPEGVFTEAF	TRBV6-5	TRBJ1-1
ASRRFGLGVKNTEAF	TRBV2	TRBJ1-1
ASRMDRDTGELF	TRBV27	TRBJ2-2